This T cell receptor beta chain appears in the sequencing data of a study of shared clonotypes between healthy human individuals. Study summary: The plates for each donor numbered three CD4 naive, three CD4 memory, two CD8 naive and one CD8 memory.

In this sample, this clone turned up a few times. Its matching antigen is unknown. Study observations and caveats: Large depth notwithstanding, sorted-subset sequencing proved incomplete by rarefaction.

It was into CD45RA+ naive and CD45RA-negative memory subsets that the CD4+ cells were split. TCRdb's table, derived via immunoSEQ multiplex PCR, lists solely in-frame clones and lacks some. The table has around 2.3 million clones, around 95% seen once. The CDR3 contains 13 residues. Germline-derived CDR1 and CDR2 are SNHLY and FYNNEI. V was cut by 2 bases and J by 7 bases, with 11 bases left in between. The chain links TRBV2 to TRBJ2-5; D ambiguous. Sequenced sample: naive CD4+ T cells sorted from blood. As to subset: CD45RA+ positively selected. The receptor was isolated from a young man in good health. In DNA, the CDR3 is TGTGCCAGCAGTGAAATCTCAATGGGGACCCAGTACTTC. This codes for CASSEISMGTQYF.